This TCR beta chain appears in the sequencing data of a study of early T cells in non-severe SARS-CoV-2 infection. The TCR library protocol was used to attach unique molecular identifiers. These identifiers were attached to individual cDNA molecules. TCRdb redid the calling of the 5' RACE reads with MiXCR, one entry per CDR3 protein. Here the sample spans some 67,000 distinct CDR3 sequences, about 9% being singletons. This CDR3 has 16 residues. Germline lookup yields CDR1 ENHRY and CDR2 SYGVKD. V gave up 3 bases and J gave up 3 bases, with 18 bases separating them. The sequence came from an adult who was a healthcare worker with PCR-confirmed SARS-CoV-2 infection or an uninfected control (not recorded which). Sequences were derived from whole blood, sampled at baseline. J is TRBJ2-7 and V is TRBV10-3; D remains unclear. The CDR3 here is CAISDGPRSRYYEQYF. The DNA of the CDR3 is TGTGCCATCAGTGACGGGCCGCGGTCCAGGTACTACGAGCAGTACTTC.